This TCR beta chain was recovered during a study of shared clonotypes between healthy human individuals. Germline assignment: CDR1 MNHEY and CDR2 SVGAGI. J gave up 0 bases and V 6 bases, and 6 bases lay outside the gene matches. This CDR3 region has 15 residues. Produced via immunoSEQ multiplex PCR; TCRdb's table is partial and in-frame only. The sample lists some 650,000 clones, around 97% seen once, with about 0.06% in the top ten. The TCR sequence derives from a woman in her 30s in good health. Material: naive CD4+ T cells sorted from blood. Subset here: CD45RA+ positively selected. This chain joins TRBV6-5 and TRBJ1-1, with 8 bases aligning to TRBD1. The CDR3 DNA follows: TGTGCCAGCAGGCACCGGACAGGGATGAACACTGAAGCTTTCTTT. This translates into CASRHRTGMNTEAFF.